Each of the 16 T cell receptor beta chains below was sequenced from the same sample in a study of blood T cell repertoires in COVID-19. Profiled with immunoSEQ multiplex PCR; TCRdb holds only in-frame clones, not every one. The sample carries 55,000 to 65,000 clones, 90% to 95% recorded once. Sequencing was done on a sample of peripheral blood. These receptor sequences come from a human donor in a cohort sampled during active COVID-19.

This clone was detected once. J is TRBJ2-4 and V is TRBV5-4, with 9 nucleotides matching TRBD2. The CDR3 spans 13 residues. Germline trimming cut 1 base from V and 13 bases from J; bases unmatched to any gene: 6. In germline, CDR1 is SGHNT, CDR2 YYREEE (reference sequence). The CDR3 loop is CASSLSLAGPQYF. CDR3 in DNA: TGTGCCAGCAGCTTGTCCCTAGCGGGACCGCAGTACTTC.

The V and J genes are TRBV27 and TRBJ1-5, with TRBD1 identical over 9 bases. In germline, CDR1 is MNHEY, CDR2 SMNVEV (reference sequence). The V gene end was trimmed by 4 bases and the J gene end by 7 bases; junction bases not matched to a gene: 5. The CDR3 is 14 residues long. For the CDR3, the DNA is TGTGCCAGCAGTTGGACAGGGGTCAACCAGCCCCAGCATTTT. Amino acids: CASSWTGVNQPQHF.

This chain connects TRBV3-1 (or the pseudogene TRBV3-2) to TRBJ2-2; 7 bases map to TRBD1. Losses at the gene ends were 2 bases for V and 5 bases for J; bases not matched to a gene: 5. In germline, CDR1 is LGHDT, CDR2 YNNKEL (reference sequence). The CDR3 extends over 15 amino acids. CDR3 region: CASSQRDRRTGELFF. CDR3 bases: TGTGCCAGCAGCCAAAGGGACAGACGAACCGGGGAGCTGTTTTTT.

The chain is built from TRBV9 and TRBJ2-1, with 8 bases lining up with TRBD2. V trimming: 0 bases; J trimming: 3 bases; junction bases outside the gene matches: 8. This CDR3 region has 17 residues. CDR1 and CDR2 (germline): SGDLS, YYNGEE. CDR3 amino acids: CASSVGQWRGDYNEQFF. CDR3 DNA sequence: TGTGCCAGCAGCGTAGGCCAGTGGCGGGGGGACTACAATGAGCAGTTCTTC.

The genes are TRBV19 and TRBJ2-6; 7 bases agree with TRBD2. With 2 bases clipped from V and 2 bases from J, the junction kept 6 bases outside the gene matches. This CDR3 region has 17 residues. Germline V gene data show CDR1 as LNHDA and CDR2 as SQIVND (reference sequence). The CDR3 DNA reads TGTGCCAGTAGTATAAGCGGGACGGCAACTGGGGCCAACGTCCTGACTTTC. Translating gives CASSISGTATGANVLTF.

V gene TRBV9 combines with J gene TRBJ1-4; D not certain. The ends were cut back, 3 bases at V and 5 bases at J, with 11 bases in the middle. CDR3 size: 14 residues. The V gene's germline CDR1 is SGDLS and CDR2 YYNGEE. The CDR3 is CASSATVLNEKLFF. The CDR3 region has the DNA TGTGCCAGCAGCGCAACGGTTCTGAATGAAAAACTGTTTTTT.

The chain combines TRBV2 with TRBJ2-7, with 7 bases fitting TRBD1. Germline V lookup: CDR1 SNHLY, CDR2 FYNNEI. There are 15 residues in the CDR3. Trimming at V came to 6 bases and at J to 2 bases, leaving 10 bases not matched to a gene. As DNA, the CDR3 is TGTGCCAGCAGACGTGAGGGGGCGCTAACCTACGAGCAGTACTTC. Its protein is CASRREGALTYEQYF.

The chain is built from TRBV4-2 and TRBJ2-3; 10 nucleotides agree with TRBD2. The CDR3 has 15 amino acids. Germline trimming cut 6 bases from V and 2 bases from J; bases unmatched to any gene: 5. Germline V gene sequence: CDR1 LGHNA, CDR2 YNFKEQ. CDR3 sequence: CASRAGTSDTDTQYF. The CDR3 DNA is TGTGCCAGCAGAGCCGGGACTAGCGACACAGATACGCAGTATTTT.

This clone was seen just once. This rearrangement joins TRBV11-1 to TRBJ2-5; 8 positions agree with TRBD1. The CDR3 runs 16 residues. Trimming cost V 5 bases and J 0 bases; bases outside gene matches: 8. Germline V gives CDR1 SGHAT, CDR2 FQDESV (reference sequence). The CDR3 here is CASSQQGAEYQETQYF. The DNA of the CDR3 is TGTGCCAGCAGCCAGCAGGGGGCCGAGTACCAAGAGACCCAGTACTTC.

Only one count was recorded for this clone. The rearrangement links TRBV27 to TRBJ1-1; TRBD1 aligns across 7 bases. CDR1 and CDR2 from the germline V gene are MNHEY and SMNVEV (reference sequence). This CDR3 region has 14 residues. J lost 1 base, V lost 2 bases, and 1 base had no gene match. In DNA form, the CDR3 reads TGTGCCAGCAGTTTAGCAGGGGGGAACACTGAAGCTTTCTTT. This sequence encodes CASSLAGGNTEAFF.

The CDR3 DNA reads as TGTGCCTGCTCACATGGCTCCTACGAGCAGTACTTC. Residues: CACSHGSYEQYF. The chain employs TRBV30 and TRBJ2-7; no reliable D call. Germline V lookup: CDR1 GTSNPN, CDR2 SVGIG (reference sequence). The CDR3 loop spans 12 amino acids. Trimming left V 6 bases short and J 0 bases short, with 9 bases between.

This chain links TRBV5-6 with TRBJ2-7, with 9 positions matching TRBD1. Germline V gene data show CDR1 as SGHDT and CDR2 as YYEEEE. The CDR3 covers 15 residues. V dropped 3 bases and J dropped 2; count of bases not matched to a gene: 6. CDR3 region: CASSWTGDRTYEQYF. CDR3 nucleotide sequence: TGTGCCAGCAGCTGGACAGGGGACCGTACCTACGAGCAGTACTTC.

The chain carries TRBV5-1 and TRBJ1-4; a possible D gene is TRBD1 (6 bases). The CDR3 is made up of 14 amino acids. Per germline, CDR1 SGHRS and CDR2 YFSETQ. The germline V and J ends were trimmed by 4 bases and 3 bases, with 10 bases remaining between them. CDR3 protein: CASSRTAANEKLFF. DNA for the CDR3: TGCGCCAGCAGCCGGACAGCAGCTAATGAAAAACTGTTTTTT.

This sequence joins TRBV3-1 (or the pseudogene TRBV3-2) and TRBJ2-1; possibly TRBD2 for D (5 bases). Germline lookup yields CDR1 LGHDT and CDR2 YNNKEL (reference sequence). Deletions cut 11 bases from V and 2 bases from J, with 19 bases between. This CDR3 spans 15 amino acids. The CDR3 DNA reads as TGTGCCGCTCTTTGGGGAGACGATACCTACAATGAGCAGTTCTTC. Its translation: CAALWGDDTYNEQFF.

The chain links TRBV28 to TRBJ1-2; D gene unclear. The V end lost 1 base, the J end lost 5 bases, and 5 bases lay between the germline ends. This CDR3 has 12 amino acids. Per the germline V gene, CDR1 is MDHEN and CDR2 is SYDVKM. The CDR3 reads CASSLYRYGYTF. In DNA, the CDR3 is TGTGCCAGCAGTTTATATCGGTATGGCTACACCTTC.

The chain carries TRBV6-1 and TRBJ1-2, with TRBD1 matching over 9 bases. Germline CDR1 is MNHNS and CDR2 is SASEGT. V lost 3 bases and J lost 2; bases outside the gene matches: 4. The CDR3 totals 15 residues. CDR3 DNA sequence: TGTGCCAGCAGTGAGCACAGGGGGCGAAACTATGGCTACACCTTC. It encodes CASSEHRGRNYGYTF.